One sample yielded the 20 T cell receptor beta chains listed below, sequenced in a study of identical twins. Each CDR3 protein is one row after TCRdb ran MiXCR on the 5' RACE reads. The data contain fewer than 900,000 distinct CDR3 sequences, approximately 18% of them singletons. This sample was also put to use in a study of T cells expressing NK-cell markers.

Sequenced sample: PBMCs. These TCRs come from a woman between 18 and 30 years old in good health.

This clonotype was seen a few times. The chain employs TRBV12-3 or TRBV12-4 and TRBJ1-3; possibly TRBD1 for D (5 bases). V was trimmed by 8 bases and J by 0 bases, leaving 8 bases between them. The CDR3 has 13 amino acids. CDR3 sequence reads: CASAGGSGNTIYF. The CDR3 DNA reads as TGTGCCAGCGCGGGGGGCTCTGGAAACACCATATATTTT.

This clonotype showed up many times. The chain couples TRBV6-2 or TRBV6-3 to TRBJ2-1; 7 bases align to TRBD2. The J segment lost 4 bases and the V segment lost 4 bases, leaving 7 bases of the junction unmatched. The germline CDR1 and CDR2 sequences are MNHEY and SVGEGT. The CDR3 has 15 residues. CDR3 amino acids: CASSWRTRAYNEQFF. The CDR3 DNA sequence: TGTGCCAGCAGTTGGAGGACTAGGGCATACAATGAGCAGTTCTTC.

The chain joins TRBV7-9 to TRBJ1-6; 9 nucleotides match TRBD1. The ends lost 3 bases at V and 7 bases at J; junction bases unmatched: 7. The CDR3 consists of 16 residues. Germline CDR1 SEHNR, CDR2 FQNEAQ (reference sequence). The CDR3 DNA sequence: TGTGCCAGCAGCTTCACAGGGGGCGCCCGGAATTCACCCCTCCACTTT. Protein product: CASSFTGGARNSPLHF.

V and J are TRBV7-3 and TRBJ2-1, with a weak D call TRBD2 (7 bases). V gave up 2 bases and J gave up 10 bases, with 24 bases separating them. Germline CDR1 is SGHTA and CDR2 is FQGTGA. This CDR3 contains 17 residues. The CDR3 region is CASSLDVGGRTGGEQFF. CDR3 nucleotides: TGTGCCAGCAGCTTAGATGTGGGGGGGCGAACCGGGGGAGAGCAGTTCTTC.

The chain has TRBV6-2 or TRBV6-3 and TRBJ2-2; D possibly matches TRBD1 or TRBD2 (6 bases each). This CDR3 region has 14 residues. V was pared by 3 bases and J by 3 bases, with 8 bases between. Per germline, CDR1 MNHEY and CDR2 SVGEGT. In DNA, the CDR3 is TGTGCCAGCAGTTATCGGGGGCACACCGGGGAGCTGTTTTTT. This codes for CASSYRGHTGELFF.

This clonotype was picked up a small number of times. V gene TRBV14 combines with J gene TRBJ2-3; the match to TRBD1 covers 9 bases. The V segment lost 4 bases and the J segment 15 bases; nucleotides outside the gene matches: 8. Germline V gene data show CDR1 as SGHDN and CDR2 as FVKESK. The CDR3 length is 12 residues. The CDR3 coding sequence is TGTGCCAGCAGCCCCTGGACAGGGGAGTGTTATTTT. Its protein product is CASSPWTGECYF. Together with reference TRBV14 and TRBJ2-3, the CDR3 gives the full variable domain: EAGVTQFPSHSVIEKGQTVTLRCDPISGHDNLYWYRRVMGKEIKFLLHFVKESKQDESGMPNNRFLAERTGGTYSTLKVQPAELEDSGVYFCASSPWTGECYFGPGTRLTVL.

The V and J genes are TRBV2 and TRBJ2-1, with 7 bases aligning to TRBD2. Unmatched junction bases numbered 10, after V lost 6 bases and J lost 5 bases. CDR1 SNHLY and CDR2 FYNNEI come from the germline V gene. This CDR3 has 15 amino acids. Here the CDR3 reads CASSARLAWDNEQFF. For the CDR3, the DNA is TGTGCCAGCAGCGCGAGACTAGCATGGGACAATGAGCAGTTCTTC.

The V gene is TRBV11-2, the J gene TRBJ2-3, with D tentatively TRBD2 (5 bases). The CDR3 extends over 15 amino acids. Trimming removed 10 bases at V and 0 bases at J, with 17 bases between. Germline CDR1 is SGHAT and CDR2 is FQNNGV. In DNA, the CDR3 is TGTGCCACCACGGCATTGTCGGGGAGCACAGATACGCAGTATTTT. Translated, it gives CATTALSGSTDTQYF.

The chain has TRBV7-2 and TRBJ2-3, with a weak D call TRBD2 (6 bases). The CDR3 has 14 amino acids. Trimming pared 5 bases from V and 8 bases from J, leaving 17 bases between. The germline V gene encodes CDR1 SGHTA and CDR2 FQGNSA. CDR3 residues: CASSALGLGGTQYF. The DNA for the CDR3 is TGTGCCAGCAGCGCTCTTGGACTGGGAGGTACGCAGTATTTT.

This rearrangement joins TRBV7-2 to TRBJ1-2, with 7 bases lining up with TRBD1. J was trimmed by 7 bases and V by 3 bases; bases with no gene match: 8. The germline CDR1 and CDR2 sequences are SGHTA and FQGNSA. The CDR3 contains 14 residues. The DNA for the CDR3 is TGTGCCAGCAGCTTGGACCAGGGGGATCTTGGCTACACCTTC. Translation: CASSLDQGDLGYTF.

The gene calls are TRBV12-3 or TRBV12-4 and TRBJ1-1; TRBD1 aligns across 7 bases. Unmatched junction bases numbered 5, after V lost 9 bases and J lost 1 base. This CDR3 comprises 13 residues. The DNA for the CDR3 is TGTGCCAGTAGACAGGGAGGGAACACTGAAGCTTTCTTT. This codes for CASRQGGNTEAFF.

The chain is built from TRBV6-5 and TRBJ2-1, with 7 bases matching TRBD1. Germline V lookup: CDR1 MNHEY, CDR2 SVGAGI. The V gene end was trimmed by 3 bases and the J gene end by 6 bases; junction bases not matched to a gene: 8. The CDR3 is 15 residues long. In DNA, the CDR3 is TGTGCCAGCAGTTATTCTAGACAGGGAGCCAATGAGCAGTTCTTC. The encoded protein is CASSYSRQGANEQFF.

This chain joins TRBV7-9 and TRBJ1-3; D gene unclear. The germline V and J ends were trimmed by 5 bases and 4 bases, with 15 bases remaining between them. The germline V gene encodes CDR1 SEHNR and CDR2 FQNEAQ (reference sequence). The CDR3 loop spans 15 amino acids. The CDR3 DNA follows: TGTGCCAGCAGCCACACCTCGACGGGAGGAAACACCATATATTTT. This encodes CASSHTSTGGNTIYF. The full variable domain, in which reference TRBV7-9 and TRBJ1-3 provide the parts outside the CDR3, is DTGVSQNPRHKITKRGQNVTFRCDPISEHNRLYWYRQTLGQGPEFLTYFQNEAQLEKSRLLSDRFSAERPKGSFSTLEIQRTEQGDSAMYLCASSHTSTGGNTIYFGEGSWLTVV.

This clonotype was detected only a few times. V usage is TRBV7-2 and J usage is TRBJ2-2, with TRBD1 identical over 7 bases. After removal of 0 bases from V and 7 bases from J, the junction contained 2 bases not matched to a gene. The CDR3 has 14 residues. Germline lookup yields CDR1 SGHTA and CDR2 FQGNSA. The CDR3 DNA sequence: TGTGCCAGCAGCTTAGCCCGGGACAGCGGGGAGCTGTTTTTT. The encoded protein is CASSLARDSGELFF.

This clonotype was seen a few times. The chain uses TRBV5-1 and TRBJ2-3; 8 positions agree with TRBD2. The J segment lost 5 bases and the V segment lost 0 bases, leaving 8 bases of the junction unmatched. Germline-derived CDR1 and CDR2 are SGHRS and YFSETQ. The CDR3 runs to 16 residues. The CDR3 coding sequence is TGCGCCAGCAGCTTGGAGGGAGCGGGAGACAGAGATACGCAGTATTTT. Translation: CASSLEGAGDRDTQYF.

The chain uses TRBV20-1 and TRBJ2-7; D possibly matches TRBD1 or TRBD2 (7 bases each). V gave up 3 bases and J gave up 0 bases, with 15 bases separating them. CDR1 is DFQATT and CDR2 is SNEGSKA in the germline V gene (reference sequence). There are 15 residues in the CDR3. This chain's CDR3 is CSARGQRDRSYEQYF. The CDR3 nucleotides are TGCAGTGCTAGGGGACAGCGGGACCGCTCCTACGAGCAGTACTTC.

This clonotype occurred a few times. The V call is TRBV20-1, the J call TRBJ2-1, with 8 bases identical to TRBD2. Trimming cost V 6 bases and J 3 bases; bases outside gene matches: 10. The CDR3 consists of 15 residues. The V gene's germline CDR1 is DFQATT and CDR2 SNEGSKA (reference sequence). CDR3 sequence: CSAQERERLYNEQFF. The CDR3 DNA follows: TGCAGTGCGCAGGAGCGGGAGAGGCTCTACAATGAGCAGTTCTTC.

This clonotype was seen just once. The chain is built from TRBV30 and TRBJ1-3; no clear D gene. V lost 3 bases, J lost 4 bases, and 13 bases lay in between. This CDR3 is built from 14 residues. Germline CDR1 and CDR2: GTSNPN and SVGIG (reference sequence). The CDR3 region has the DNA TGTGCCTGGAGCCTCACGGGGTCCGGAAACACCATATATTTT. This encodes CAWSLTGSGNTIYF.

The CDR3 reads CASSSGSGTLHEQFF. DNA for the CDR3: TGTGCCAGCAGCTCGGGTAGCGGGACTCTCCATGAGCAGTTCTTC. This chain joins TRBV11-2 and TRBJ2-1, with TRBD2 identical over 8 bases. Germline CDR1 SGHAT, CDR2 FQNNGV. The V and J ends lost 4 bases and 8 bases, in that order; junction bases with no gene match: 10. This CDR3 comprises 15 residues.

The chain has TRBV18 and TRBJ1-6, with D maybe TRBD1 (6 bases). The ends were cut back, 2 bases at V and 9 bases at J, with 14 bases in the middle. CDR1 KGHSH and CDR2 LQKENI come from the germline V gene. The CDR3 consists of 15 residues. The CDR3 reads CASSPVSQGGSPLHF. The CDR3 region has the DNA TGTGCCAGCTCACCAGTTTCACAGGGAGGTTCACCCCTCCACTTT.